Presented here are 17 T cell receptor beta chains from one specimen sequenced in a study of identical twins. TCRdb reanalysed the 5' RACE reads using MiXCR and keeps one entry per CDR3 protein. Of nearly 250,000 distinct CDR3 sequences in the sample, about 7% were seen once. Separately, the same data were catalogued under a study of yellow fever vaccine responses in identical twins.

Sequenced input: memory (CD45RO+) T cells sorted from blood. Receptor source: a woman between 18 and 29 years old in good health.

This clonotype was detected many times. The chain has TRBV5-1 and TRBJ2-5; D is possibly TRBD2 (5 bases). V was trimmed by 4 bases and J by 4 bases, leaving 11 bases between them. The CDR3 has 13 residues. Looked up from germline, CDR1 is SGHRS and CDR2 is YFSETQ. For the CDR3, the DNA is TGCGCCAGCAGCAAAGGACTTCCAGAGACCCAGTACTTC. It specifies CASSKGLPETQYF.

The chain joins TRBV7-9 to TRBJ2-5; 8 bases are a match to TRBD1. Germline CDR1 is SEHNR and CDR2 is FQNEAQ (reference sequence). The V segment lost 5 bases and the J segment 5 bases; nucleotides outside the gene matches: 4. CDR3 length equals 13 residues. CDR3 loop: CASSRQGLETQYF. The CDR3, as DNA: TGTGCCAGCAGCAGACAGGGGTTGGAGACCCAGTACTTC.

The J gene is TRBJ2-5, the V gene TRBV20-1, with TRBD2 matching over 9 bases. The germline gives CDR1 DFQATT, CDR2 SNEGSKA (reference sequence). This CDR3 has 15 amino acids. Unmatched junction bases numbered 12, after V lost 6 bases and J lost 4 bases. CDR3 coding DNA: TGCAGTGCCTATAGCGGGAGAGCCTCGGGAGAGACCCAGTACTTC. Its protein product is CSAYSGRASGETQYF.

This clonotype has a handful of counts. The rearrangement links TRBV20-1 to TRBJ1-2, with D perhaps TRBD1 (6 bases). Germline assignment: CDR1 DFQATT and CDR2 SNEGSKA (reference sequence). Trimming shortened V by 0 bases and J by 5 bases, and 10 bases separated the two germline ends. The CDR3 spans 13 residues. This CDR3 is CSARDPQGYGYTF. The CDR3 DNA follows: TGCAGTGCTAGAGATCCTCAGGGGTATGGCTACACCTTC.

This clonotype was picked up a small number of times. The chain uses TRBV4-1 and TRBJ1-2; D gene ambiguous. V lost 1 base and J 5 bases, leaving 14 bases between the germline ends. CDR1 MGHRA and CDR2 YSYEKL come from the germline V gene. There are 15 residues in the CDR3. The CDR3 DNA reads as TGCGCCAGCAGCCAAGTGGGCAGGACGATATATGGCTACACCTTC. It specifies CASSQVGRTIYGYTF.

V gene TRBV4-2 combines with J gene TRBJ2-3, with a possible D match to TRBD2 (5 bases). Germline-derived CDR1 and CDR2 are LGHNA and YNFKEQ. The CDR3 has 16 residues. Trimming removed 1 base from V and 4 bases from J, with 15 bases in between. The CDR3 nucleotides read TGTGCCAGCAGCCAAGCGCTAGCCGGGGTATCAGATACGCAGTATTTT. Translation gives CASSQALAGVSDTQYF.

At least ten counts were recorded for this clonotype. The genes are TRBV5-1 and TRBJ1-5; possible D gene TRBD1, 5 bases. The V and J ends lost 0 bases and 2 bases respectively, with 12 bases between them. Germline lookup yields CDR1 SGHRS and CDR2 YFSETQ. This CDR3 contains 16 residues. CDR3 amino acids: CASSLEGEFGNQPQHF. The CDR3 DNA is TGCGCCAGCAGCTTGGAAGGGGAGTTTGGCAATCAGCCCCAGCATTTT.

This clonotype was counted ten times or more. The chain combines TRBV7-9 with TRBJ2-7, with D hard to call. The CDR3 has 13 amino acids. Trimming left V 2 bases short and J 5 bases short, with 10 bases between. CDR1 is SEHNR, CDR2 FQNEAQ, per germline (reference sequence). The CDR3 DNA reads as TGTGCCAGCAGCTTATTTTCCGAGCACGAGCAGTACTTC. As protein: CASSLFSEHEQYF. The whole variable domain, filled in from reference TRBV7-9 and TRBJ2-7, reads DTGVSQNPRHKITKRGQNVTFRCDPISEHNRLYWYRQTLGQGPEFLTYFQNEAQLEKSRLLSDRFSAERPKGSFSTLEIQRTEQGDSAMYLCASSLFSEHEQYFGPGTRLTVT.

V usage is TRBV6-1 and J usage is TRBJ1-2; TRBD1 aligns across 7 bases. This CDR3 has 14 residues. Trimming at V came to 5 bases and at J to 4 bases, leaving 7 bases not matched to a gene. Germline V gene lookup returns CDR1 MNHNS and CDR2 SASEGT. CDR3 DNA: TGTGCCAGCAGTACGAGGGACAGCGTCTATGGCTACACCTTC. Translating gives CASSTRDSVYGYTF.

This clonotype was recorded many times. The chain recombines TRBV18 with TRBJ2-5, with 12 bases matching TRBD2. With V trimmed by 3 bases and J by 5 bases, 10 bases remained unmatched. The germline gives CDR1 KGHSH, CDR2 LQKENI. This CDR3 spans 17 amino acids. The chain's CDR3 is CASSPWTSGASRETQYF. The CDR3 nucleotides are TGTGCCAGCTCACCGTGGACTAGCGGGGCCAGCCGGGAGACCCAGTACTTC.

CDR3 DNA: TGTGCCAGCAGTTACAGTTTCGGGGGGAGAAACACTGAAGCTTTCTTT. This gives the protein CASSYSFGGRNTEAFF. The chain has TRBV6-5 and TRBJ1-1, with a tentative D call TRBD1 (5 bases). Trimming pared 2 bases from V and 2 bases from J, leaving 15 bases between. The CDR3 consists of 16 residues. Germline CDR1 reads MNHEY; CDR2 reads SVGAGI.

This clonotype was seen a few times. V usage is TRBV5-1 and J usage is TRBJ2-3, with TRBD2 matching over 7 bases. V was clipped by 4 bases and J by 0 bases; unmatched bases: 5. CDR1 and CDR2 from the germline V gene are SGHRS and YFSETQ. The CDR3 has 15 residues. The CDR3 region has the DNA TGCGCCAGCAGCCCACCTAGCGGTAGCACAGATACGCAGTATTTT. It translates to CASSPPSGSTDTQYF.

This chain uses TRBV11-2 with TRBJ1-4; TRBD1 aligns across 7 bases. The CDR3 totals 15 residues. V was clipped by 6 bases and J by 2 bases; unmatched bases: 6. Germline loops: CDR1 SGHAT, CDR2 FQNNGV. The CDR3: CASSSTGATNEKLFF. As DNA, the CDR3 is TGTGCCAGCAGTTCCACAGGGGCCACTAATGAAAAACTGTTTTTT.

There are many counts of this clonotype. The chain uses TRBV12-3 or TRBV12-4 and TRBJ2-7; the D gene could be TRBD1 or TRBD2 (5 bases each). The CDR3 covers 17 residues. Trimming removed 3 bases at V and 1 base at J, with 19 bases between. CDR3 amino acids: CASSLRPGPRSSYEQYF. In DNA form, the CDR3 reads TGTGCCAGCAGTTTGCGCCCGGGACCCCGTTCATCCTACGAGCAGTACTTC.

This clonotype was observed at least ten times. This sequence joins TRBV20-1 and TRBJ1-6; tentative D call: TRBD1 (6 bases). This CDR3 is built from 17 residues. V shed 0 bases and J shed 3 bases, with 15 bases lying between them. CDR1 DFQATT and CDR2 SNEGSKA come from the germline V gene (reference sequence). CDR3 loop: CSAREGALLGYNSPLHF. The DNA of the CDR3 is TGCAGTGCTAGAGAGGGGGCCCTATTAGGCTATAATTCACCCCTCCACTTT.

This clonotype was counted at least ten times. DNA of the CDR3: TGTGCCGGCCGAACTAGCGGGAGGGTGGAGACCCAGTACTTC. Its protein is CAGRTSGRVETQYF. This chain connects TRBV2 to TRBJ2-5; TRBD2 aligns across 13 bases. The V gene's germline CDR1 is SNHLY and CDR2 FYNNEI. The junction had 8 bases not matched to a gene; V was cut back by 11 bases and J by 5 bases. The CDR3 spans 14 residues. The entire variable domain, with the rest obtained from reference TRBV2 and TRBJ2-5, is as follows: EPEVTQTPSHQVTQMGQEVILRCVPISNHLYFYWYRQILGQKVEFLVSFYNNEISEKSEIFDDQFSVERPDGSNFTLKIRSTKLEDSAMYFCAGRTSGRVETQYFGPGTRLLVL.

This clonotype was counted at least ten times. V usage is TRBV12-3 or TRBV12-4 and J usage is TRBJ2-2; 14 nucleotides match TRBD2. Trimming took 5 bases from V and 2 from J; bases not matched to a gene: 4. The CDR3 has 17 residues. CDR3 bases: TGTGCCAGCAGTCCGACTAGCGGGAGGGCCAACACCGGGGAGCTGTTTTTT. Translating gives CASSPTSGRANTGELFF.